This record covers a single T cell receptor (beta chain). The data originate from a study of cytomegalovirus exposure and HLA in healthy donors. It was with 60 Vbeta and 13 Jbeta primers that the PCR ran. Data came from immunoSEQ multiplex PCR; TCRdb stores just in-frame clones and leaves some out. The sample records some 130,000 clones, 80% to 90% being singletons. The CDR3 spans 15 residues. Germline V gene lookup returns CDR1 SGHKS and CDR2 YYEKEE (reference sequence). Trimming removed 1 base at V and 1 base at J, with 9 bases between. The TCR comes from a middle-aged woman in good health and CMV-seropositive. The rearrangement links TRBV5-5 to TRBJ2-1; possible D gene TRBD1, 6 bases. Sequenced sample: PBMCs. The CDR3 DNA sequence: TGTGCCAGCAGCTTGCTAGGACAGTCCTACAATGAGCAGTTCTTC. It encodes CASSLLGQSYNEQFF.